The clone carrying this TCR beta chain has a single count. Antigen unknown. PCR was performed using 60 Vbeta and 13 Jbeta primers. Only in-frame clones appear in the TCRdb table, and some are missing; sequencing was by immunoSEQ multiplex PCR. The sample lists over 65,000 clones, approximately 80% occurring once. The data derive from a study of cytomegalovirus exposure and HLA in healthy donors. Study-level findings and limits: Overall, approximately 150 TCR beta chains were annotated as cytomegalovirus-associated. Among the sequence variants, a highly shared cluster was likely an artifact of sequencing.

Germline CDR1 reads SGHVS; CDR2 reads FNYEAQ. The trim removed 5 bases at V and 4 bases at J, leaving 5 bases unmatched. The CDR3 extends over 14 amino acids. This clonotype was obtained from a human donor in good health. The sequencing sample was made of PBMCs. V and J are TRBV7-6 and TRBJ1-3; 7 bases line up with TRBD1. The CDR3 protein is CASSPAGGGNTIYF. The CDR3 nucleotides are TGTGCCAGCAGCCCGGCAGGGGGAGGAAACACCATATATTTT.